The entry below gives a single TCR beta chain sequence along with its context. What it binds is unknown. After removal of 2 bases from V and 4 bases from J, the junction contained 5 bases not matched to a gene. Looked up from germline, CDR1 is SNHLY and CDR2 is FYNNEI. This CDR3 has 15 amino acids. These data originate in a study of early stage breast cancer tumors. Overall study results and limits: In about 90% of the 16 patients, blood comparison separated tumor from normal breast.

Only in-frame clones appear in the TCRdb table, and some are missing; sequencing was by immunoSEQ multiplex PCR. The sample gives tens of thousands of clones, 65% to 75% of which show up once; 33% is in the top ten. The sequence was obtained from a person aged 45-65 years with breast cancer. V is TRBV2 and J is TRBJ2-1; 7 bases line up with TRBD2. Material for sequencing was blood. The chain's CDR3 is CASSERASGYNEQFF. The CDR3 coding sequence is TGTGCCAGCAGTGAAAGGGCTAGCGGATACAATGAGCAGTTCTTC.